The clone carrying this T cell receptor (beta chain) was counted a few times. The same CDR3 arises from other DNA sequences in this sample as well. The sample is drawn from a study of blood T cell repertoires in COVID-19. Whole-study context: Acute-phase and convalescent COVID-19 samples originated in the United States, Italy and Spain. The analysed material was cDNA or gDNA that came from T cells, B-cell-depleted T cells, or PBMCs.

Original analysis: Nucleated cell number was recorded as an estimate derived from reference gene primer amplification. TCRdb's copy holds only in-frame clones and misses some; the assay was immunoSEQ multiplex PCR. V, J and clone size reflect that table, while D and trimming were determined from the DNA. Here the sample spans fewer than 250,000 clones, roughly 90% being singletons. Germline V gene sequence: CDR1 GTSNPN, CDR2 SVGIG (reference sequence). The CDR3 covers 15 residues. V lost 2 bases to trimming and J lost 3 bases; unmatched junction nucleotides: 9. Sequencing input: peripheral blood. This TCR was recovered from an older woman with acute or convalescent COVID-19. This chain connects TRBV30 to TRBJ2-7; TRBD1 matches 8 bases. CDR3 sequence: CAWSPGQGIVYEQYF. The CDR3 region has the DNA TGTGCCTGGAGTCCAGGACAGGGAATTGTCTACGAGCAGTACTTC.